This T cell receptor beta chain comes out of a study of T cell responses to AZD1222 COVID-19 vaccine. The study, taken as a whole, reports: There were mostly white British donors and more females than males, and clonal diversity was possibly underestimated.

The protocol was immunoSEQ multiplex PCR, while the TCRdb copy is restricted to in-frame clones and leaves out a portion. The sample records 120,000 or so clones, more than 85% being singletons. Concerning this clone itself: Its antigen remains unknown.

With V trimmed by 0 bases and J by 5 bases, 5 bases remained unmatched. The CDR3 has 15 residues. The germline CDR1 and CDR2 sequences are MNHEY and SVGAGI. The source of this sequence is an adult who received the AZD1222 COVID-19 vaccine. Source: peripheral blood, taken 28 days after the second AZD1222 dose. The V gene is TRBV6-5, the J gene TRBJ1-2; 8 nucleotides match TRBD1. The CDR3 protein is CASSYSRDRIYGYTF. CDR3 nucleotides: TGTGCCAGCAGTTACTCGAGGGACAGGATATATGGCTACACCTTC.